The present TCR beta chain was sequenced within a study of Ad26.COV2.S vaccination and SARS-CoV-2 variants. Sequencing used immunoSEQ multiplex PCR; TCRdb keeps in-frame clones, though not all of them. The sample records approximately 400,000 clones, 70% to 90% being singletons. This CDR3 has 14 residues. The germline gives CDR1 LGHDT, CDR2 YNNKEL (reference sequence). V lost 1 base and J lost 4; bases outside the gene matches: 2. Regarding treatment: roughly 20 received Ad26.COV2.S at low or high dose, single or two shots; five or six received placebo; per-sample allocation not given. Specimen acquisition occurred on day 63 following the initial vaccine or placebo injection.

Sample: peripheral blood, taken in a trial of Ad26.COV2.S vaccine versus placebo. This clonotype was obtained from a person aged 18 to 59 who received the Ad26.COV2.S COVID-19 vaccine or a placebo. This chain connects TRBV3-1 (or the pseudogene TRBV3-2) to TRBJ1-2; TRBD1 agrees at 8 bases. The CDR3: CASSQGGQGYGYTF. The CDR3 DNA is TGTGCCAGCAGCCAAGGTGGACAGGGCTATGGCTACACCTTC.